The 26 T cell receptor beta chains presented below share a single source sample, sequenced in a study of regulatory T cells in long-lasting Graves disease. For TCR beta, libraries came from iRepertoire HTBI primers and Arm-PCR of CDR3 regions. TCRdb passed the multiplex PCR reads through MiXCR, listing each CDR3 protein once. This table has about 520,000 distinct CDR3 sequences, approximately 12% appearing once. Time point indicated: newly diagnosed GD, antithyroid drugs for less than 3 months. PBMCs were the source of the RNA used for TCR sequencing. The same data also contributed to another study, on T cells in Graves' hyperthyroidism and ophthalmopathy.

This specimen consisted of peripheral blood mononuclear cells (PBMCs), obtained at new diagnosis, from a patient treated with antithyroid drugs. Source of these receptors: a woman aged 30 to 39 with Graves disease.

This clonotype was counted many times. Its ends do not fully match the called genes, so a read error is possible. The gene calls are TRBV5-5 and TRBJ2-3; 7 bases match TRBD1. The CDR3 length is 15 residues. CDR1 and CDR2 (germline): SGHKS, YYEKEE (reference sequence). The DNA for the CDR3 is TGCGCCAGCAGCCCAGGGACAGAGCTCACAGATACGCAGTATTTT. This translates into CASSPGTELTDTQYF.

The table lists this clonotype with many counts. The genes are TRBV28 and TRBJ2-7, with D perhaps TRBD1 (6 bases). V gave up 5 bases and J gave up 2 bases, with 13 bases separating them. There are 14 residues in the CDR3. In germline, CDR1 is MDHEN, CDR2 SYDVKM. CDR3 sequence (DNA): TGTGCCAGCAGTCGCTACGGGACACCCTACGAGCAGTACTTC. Amino acid sequence: CASSRYGTPYEQYF.

This clonotype was seen at least ten times. The genes are TRBV2 and TRBJ2-5; 7 nucleotides match TRBD2. The junction had 6 bases not matched to a gene; V was cut back by 0 bases and J by 5 bases. CDR1 is SNHLY, CDR2 FYNNEI, per germline. The CDR3 is 15 residues long. CDR3 loop: CASSEAGLTEETQYF. The DNA of the CDR3 is TGTGCCAGCAGTGAAGCGGGACTAACTGAGGAGACCCAGTACTTC.

This clonotype has a handful of counts. The V and J genes are TRBV7-9 and TRBJ2-7; D is undetermined. The CDR3 covers 16 residues. V was cut by 2 bases and J by 1 base, with 15 bases left in between. The germline V gene encodes CDR1 SEHNR and CDR2 FQNEAQ (reference sequence). CDR3 loop: CASSLFLGLWSYEQYF. The DNA for the CDR3 is TGTGCCAGCAGCTTATTTCTGGGATTATGGTCCTACGAGCAGTACTTC.

This clonotype was counted a few times. The V and J genes are TRBV30 and TRBJ1-2; 7 bases align to TRBD1. The V gene's germline CDR1 is GTSNPN and CDR2 SVGIG (reference sequence). This CDR3 is 13 amino acids long. V shed 4 bases and J 6 bases; nucleotides not matched to a gene: 8. The CDR3 loop reads CAWNFGTAHGYTF. The CDR3 coding sequence is TGTGCCTGGAACTTCGGGACAGCTCATGGCTACACCTTC.

This clonotype was recorded many times. This chain uses TRBV10-2 with TRBJ1-2; 7 bases line up with TRBD1. There are 15 residues in the CDR3. Germline-derived CDR1 and CDR2 are WSHSY and SAAADI. V trimming: 2 bases; J trimming: 5 bases; junction bases outside the gene matches: 8. The CDR3: CASSELTGTEYGYTF. CDR3 bases: TGCGCCAGCAGTGAGCTGACAGGGACGGAGTATGGCTACACCTTC.

There are many counts of this clonotype. This chain links TRBV27 with TRBJ1-1, with D possibly TRBD1 on 5 matching bases. V shed 2 bases and J shed 5 bases, with 12 bases lying between them. This CDR3 has 14 amino acids. Looked up from germline, CDR1 is MNHEY and CDR2 is SMNVEV (reference sequence). The CDR3 nucleotides read TGTGCCAGCAGTTTAGGCAGGGTGGAGACTGAAGCTTTCTTT. Translating it yields CASSLGRVETEAFF.

The rearrangement links TRBV5-1 to TRBJ1-2, with 8 bases identical to TRBD1. CDR1 and CDR2 (germline): SGHRS, YFSETQ. V gave up 3 bases and J gave up 2 bases; unmatched junction bases: 6. CDR3 length: 15 amino acids. CDR3 nucleotide sequence: TGCGCCAGCAGCTCGCCGGGACAGGAGAACTATGGCTACACCTTC. Translation gives CASSSPGQENYGYTF.

This clonotype was counted ten times or more. This chain links TRBV4-1 with TRBJ2-7, with D unclear. The CDR3 has 13 amino acids. Between the trimmed V and J ends, which lost 0 bases and 3 bases, there was a span of 6 bases. Per the germline V gene, CDR1 is MGHRA and CDR2 is YSYEKL. CDR3 sequence (DNA): TGCGCCAGCAGCCAAGAATGGGGCTACGAGCAGTACTTC. Encoded protein: CASSQEWGYEQYF.

This clonotype was detected many times. The chain carries TRBV11-3 and TRBJ1-2; D remains unclear. The CDR3 spans 13 residues. Per the germline V gene, CDR1 is SGHNT and CDR2 is YENEEA. The germline V and J ends were trimmed by 0 bases and 6 bases, with 8 bases remaining between them. CDR3 residues: CASSLDRRDGYTF. The CDR3 bases are TGTGCCAGCAGCTTAGATCGTCGGGATGGCTACACCTTC.

The chain employs TRBV4-1 and TRBJ1-2; no clear D gene. This CDR3 region has 15 residues. Germline-derived CDR1 and CDR2 are MGHRA and YSYEKL. With 3 bases removed from V and 8 bases from J, the gap between germline ends came to 19 bases. The CDR3 here is CASSQGPPVERGYTF. The CDR3 coding sequence is TGCGCCAGCAGCCAGGGTCCGCCGGTGGAGAGGGGCTACACCTTC.

This clonotype was counted a few times. The CDR3 is CASSPSSTSGNTIYF. The CDR3 DNA is TGTGCCAGCAGCCCCTCCTCAACCTCTGGAAACACCATATATTTT. The chain uses TRBV4-2 and TRBJ1-3; the D is unclear. This CDR3 has 15 amino acids. The V gene lost 4 bases and the J gene lost 0 bases, with 10 bases spanning the gap. CDR1 is LGHNA and CDR2 is YNFKEQ in the germline V gene.

The table lists this clonotype with many counts. V is TRBV20-1 and J is TRBJ2-1, with D perhaps matching TRBD1 or TRBD2 (5 bases each). This CDR3 is built from 15 residues. Germline V gives CDR1 DFQATT, CDR2 SNEGSKA (reference sequence). With 1 base removed from V and 8 bases from J, the gap between germline ends came to 18 bases. The CDR3 coding sequence is TGCAGTGCTAGAGGTCAGTTCGGGACGATGGATGAGCAGTTCTTC. It is translated as CSARGQFGTMDEQFF.

This rearrangement joins TRBV11-2 to TRBJ2-1; a possible D gene is TRBD2 (5 bases). V was pared by 4 bases and J by 0 bases, with 13 bases between. The CDR3 spans 16 residues. Germline-derived CDR1 and CDR2 are SGHAT and FQNNGV. CDR3 nucleotide sequence: TGTGCCAGCAGCTCGGACTCTGCTAGCTCCTACAATGAGCAGTTCTTC. It encodes CASSSDSASSYNEQFF.

The chain joins TRBV3-1 to TRBJ2-3, with TRBD1 matching over 7 bases. This CDR3 has 14 amino acids. V shed 4 bases, J shed 8 bases, and the junction held 9 bases outside the gene matches. CDR1 is LGHDT, CDR2 YNNKEL, per germline (reference sequence). The CDR3, as DNA: TGTGCCAGCAGCCCGAGACAGGGTTCGGGTACGCAGTATTTT. Translated: CASSPRQGSGTQYF.

V usage is TRBV18 and J usage is TRBJ2-1; D perhaps matches TRBD1 (6 bases). CDR3 length equals 16 residues. From germline, CDR1 is KGHSH and CDR2 LQKENI. Trimming shortened V by 4 bases and J by 5 bases, and 18 bases separated the two germline ends. The DNA of the CDR3 is TGTGCCAGCTCACTAGAGGACAGCGCCCGGGACAATGAGCAGTTCTTC. Residues: CASSLEDSARDNEQFF. The full variable domain, with the rest looked up from reference TRBV18 and TRBJ2-1, is NAGVMQNPRHLVRRRGQEARLRCSPMKGHSHVYWYRQLPEEGLKFMVYLQKENIIDESGMPKERFSAEFPKEGPSILRIQQVVRGDSAAYFCASSLEDSARDNEQFFGPGTRLTVL.

This clonotype was detected ten times or more. The chain employs TRBV20-1 and TRBJ2-5; no reliable D call. CDR1 and CDR2 (germline): DFQATT, SNEGSKA (reference sequence). The CDR3 has 12 residues. Deletions cut 5 bases from V and 5 bases from J, with 12 bases between. The CDR3 region is CSARRSRETQYF. The CDR3, as DNA: TGCAGTGCTCGACGGTCTCGGGAGACCCAGTACTTC.

This clonotype came up many times. The genes are TRBV11-3 and TRBJ2-2, with D hard to call. Germline V gene lookup returns CDR1 SGHNT and CDR2 YENEEA. The CDR3 runs 13 residues. Trimming shortened V by 3 bases and J by 3 bases, and 5 bases separated the two germline ends. CDR3 DNA sequence: TGTGCCAGCAGCTTTCATTACACCGGGGAGCTGTTTTTT. Protein: CASSFHYTGELFF.

Many counts were recorded for this clonotype. The chain links TRBV20-1 to TRBJ1-4; weak D call: TRBD1 (5 bases). The CDR3 length is 13 residues. The germline gives CDR1 DFQATT, CDR2 SNEGSKA (reference sequence). Trimming pared 2 bases from V and 6 bases from J, leaving 10 bases between. The CDR3 DNA reads as TGCAGTGCTAGATCCAGGGTCGATGAAAAACTGTTTTTT. It encodes CSARSRVDEKLFF.

This clonotype was found many times. The CDR3 region is CASSEGGQGYQPQHF. The CDR3 region has the DNA TGTGCCAGCAGTGAAGGTGGGCAGGGCTATCAGCCCCAGCATTTT. V gene TRBV2 combines with J gene TRBJ1-5; TRBD1 is a possible D gene (5 bases). V was trimmed by 1 base and J by 5 bases, leaving 12 bases between them. Germline V CDR1 and CDR2: SNHLY, FYNNEI. The CDR3 has 15 amino acids. The full variable domain, completed using reference TRBV2 and TRBJ1-5, is EPEVTQTPSHQVTQMGQEVILRCVPISNHLYFYWYRQILGQKVEFLVSFYNNEISEKSEIFDDQFSVERPDGSNFTLKIRSTKLEDSAMYFCASSEGGQGYQPQHFGDGTRLSIL.

This clonotype was seen a handful of times. The chain employs TRBV29-1 and TRBJ2-2; TRBD1 matches 12 bases. This CDR3 contains 16 residues. Germline values: CDR1 SQVTM, CDR2 ANQGSEA. V lost 1 base, J lost 6 bases, and 6 bases stayed unmatched. This chain's CDR3 is CSVEGAGQGASGELFF. The DNA for the CDR3 is TGCAGCGTTGAAGGGGCGGGACAGGGGGCCTCCGGGGAGCTGTTTTTT.

This clonotype has ten or more counts. This chain connects TRBV28 to TRBJ1-4, with D uncertain. The germline V and J ends were trimmed by 6 bases and 4 bases, with 6 bases remaining between them. The V gene's germline CDR1 is MDHEN and CDR2 SYDVKM. This CDR3 spans 12 amino acids. The CDR3 DNA reads TGTGCCAGCAGCTTTTATAATGAAAAACTGTTTTTT. It encodes CASSFYNEKLFF.

This clonotype was observed many times. The chain employs TRBV2 and TRBJ2-7; D is undetermined. Trimming cost V 7 bases and J 1 base, with 14 bases left between them. Germline V CDR1 and CDR2: SNHLY, FYNNEI. The CDR3 is made up of 14 amino acids. This CDR3 is CASTMSQISYEQYF. CDR3 DNA: TGTGCCAGCACCATGAGTCAGATTTCCTACGAGCAGTACTTC.

This clonotype was counted at least ten times. The V and J genes are TRBV6-5 and TRBJ2-7; D ambiguous. The CDR3 runs 12 residues. Trimming stripped 3 bases from V and 6 bases from J, with 9 bases between. Germline CDR1 reads MNHEY; CDR2 reads SVGAGI. CDR3 nucleotides: TGTGCCAGCAGTTATTCACAGTCCGAGCAGTACTTC. Its translation is CASSYSQSEQYF.

This clonotype occurred a few times. The J gene is TRBJ2-3, the V gene TRBV20-1; tentatively, D is TRBD1 (6 bases). Germline values: CDR1 DFQATT, CDR2 SNEGSKA (reference sequence). Trimming removed 5 bases from V and 4 bases from J, with 10 bases in between. This CDR3 is built from 12 residues. CDR3 amino acids: CSAGDIPDTQYF. The CDR3 DNA reads as TGCAGTGCTGGGGACATTCCAGATACGCAGTATTTT.

This clonotype has ten or more counts. V gene TRBV20-1 combines with J gene TRBJ2-1; 10 nucleotides line up with TRBD2. This CDR3 comprises 15 residues. Trimming took 6 bases from V and 5 from J; bases not matched to a gene: 10. From germline, CDR1 is DFQATT and CDR2 SNEGSKA (reference sequence). The CDR3 spells CSAHVGTSVNNEQFF. CDR3 DNA: TGCAGTGCGCATGTTGGGACTAGCGTAAACAATGAGCAGTTCTTC.